Following are 31 T cell receptor beta chains from one sample sequenced in a study of CD8 T cells in ankylosing spondylitis. Study results and limitations: Roughly eight highly homologous variants formed a TCR beta motif that appeared characteristic of ankylosing spondylitis blood.

These TCRs are of unknown antigen specificity. TCRdb re-derived calls from the 5' RACE reads in MiXCR, one entry per CDR3 protein. The sample lists about 540,000 distinct CDR3 sequences; about 12% were seen once. The sequencing sample was made of blood, either unsorted or a sorted T cell fraction (not recorded which). These TCRs come from a male donor with ankylosing spondylitis.

The chain is built from TRBV12-3 or TRBV12-4 and TRBJ1-1; D possibly corresponds to TRBD1 (6 bases). The CDR3 has 14 amino acids. Trimming took off 7 bases at V and 2 bases at J, with 14 bases between the two ends. The CDR3 coding sequence is TGTGCCAGCACCCAACAGGGTTTAAACACTGAAGCTTTCTTT. It specifies CASTQQGLNTEAFF.

This clonotype was detected only a few times. J is TRBJ2-2 and V is TRBV20-1; D gene ambiguous. CDR1 and CDR2 from the germline V gene are DFQATT and SNEGSKA (reference sequence). The CDR3 loop spans 13 amino acids. V lost 2 bases and J 7 bases, leaving 11 bases between the germline ends. CDR3 protein: CSARWSVNGELFF. The DNA for the CDR3 is TGCAGTGCTAGATGGTCGGTTAACGGGGAGCTGTTTTTT.

The table lists this clonotype with a few counts. The rearrangement uses TRBV7-9 and TRBJ2-3; D remains unclear. Trimming removed 7 bases at V and 2 bases at J, with 13 bases between. The CDR3 is 14 residues long. Germline V gene lookup returns CDR1 SEHNR and CDR2 FQNEAQ (reference sequence). In DNA, the CDR3 is TGTGCCAGCACCTCCCCCCTCACCACAGATACGCAGTATTTT. Protein: CASTSPLTTDTQYF.

The rearrangement joins TRBV12-3 or TRBV12-4 to TRBJ1-1; D might be TRBD1 (6 bases). V lost 7 bases and J 1 base, leaving 16 bases between the germline ends. This CDR3 region has 15 residues. The CDR3 loop reads CASILTGLQNTEAFF. DNA of the CDR3: TGTGCCAGCATCCTGACAGGTCTCCAGAACACTGAAGCTTTCTTT.

This clonotype was detected ten times or more. The CDR3 DNA reads TGTGCCAGCAGCTTGAAGGGCGGGGGCAATCAGCCCCAGCATTTT. It encodes CASSLKGGGNQPQHF. The rearrangement links TRBV5-6 to TRBJ1-5; D is ambiguous. The CDR3 extends over 15 amino acids. Trimming shortened V by 1 base and J by 2 bases, and 10 bases separated the two germline ends. Germline V gives CDR1 SGHDT, CDR2 YYEEEE. Filled out from reference TRBV5-6 and TRBJ1-5, the complete variable domain reads DAGVTQSPTHLIKTRGQQVTLRCSPKSGHDTVSWYQQALGQGPQFIFQYYEEEERQRGNFPDRFSGHQFPNYSSELNVNALLLGDSALYLCASSLKGGGNQPQHFGDGTRLSIL.

This clonotype turned up a few times. V is TRBV11-3 and J is TRBJ1-1; D is ambiguous. There are 12 residues in the CDR3. CDR1 is SGHNT, CDR2 YENEEA, per germline. The V gene lost 1 base and the J gene lost 11 bases, with 11 bases spanning the gap. Written as DNA, the CDR3 is TGTGCCAGCAGCTTAGTTACGGGAACTGCTTTCTTT. The encoded protein is CASSLVTGTAFF.

This chain uses TRBV7-9 with TRBJ2-1; the match to TRBD2 covers 8 bases. With 0 bases clipped from V and 5 bases from J, the junction kept 3 bases outside the gene matches. Germline V gene data show CDR1 as SEHNR and CDR2 as FQNEAQ (reference sequence). CDR3 length: 15 residues. The CDR3 DNA reads as TGTGCCAGCAGCTTAGCACTAGCGGACAACAATGAGCAGTTCTTC. Translated, it gives CASSLALADNNEQFF.

The sample holds a few counts of this clonotype. This CDR3 is CASSRTGEWTEAFF. The CDR3 DNA sequence: TGTGCCAGCAGCCGTACAGGGGAATGGACGGAAGCTTTCTTT. The chain uses TRBV13 and TRBJ1-1; TRBD1 aligns across 7 bases. The ends lost 5 bases at V and 8 bases at J; junction bases unmatched: 11. Germline V CDR1 and CDR2: PRHDT, FYEKMQ (reference sequence). The CDR3 has 14 residues.

The chain is built from TRBV29-1 and TRBJ2-5; no definite D call. The CDR3 is 10 amino acids. CDR1 and CDR2 from the germline V gene are SQVTM and ANQGSEA. V dropped 4 bases and J dropped 5 bases, with 5 bases sitting between them. CDR3 loop: CSVVWETQYF. DNA for the CDR3: TGCAGCGTTGTCTGGGAGACCCAGTACTTC.

This rearrangement joins TRBV3-1 to TRBJ2-7; 16 positions agree with TRBD2. V gave up 2 bases and J gave up 6 bases; unmatched junction bases: 7. Germline values: CDR1 LGHDT, CDR2 YNNKEL (reference sequence). The CDR3 loop spans 17 amino acids. CDR3 sequence (DNA): TGTGCCAGCAGCCAACCGGGACTAGCGGGAGGGCCGATCGAGCAGTACTTC. Protein sequence: CASSQPGLAGGPIEQYF.

V and J are TRBV7-8 and TRBJ1-2, with TRBD1 matching over 12 bases. V lost 1 base to trimming and J lost 4 bases; unmatched junction nucleotides: 13. CDR3 length equals 19 residues. Germline-derived CDR1 and CDR2 are SGHVS and FQNEAQ. CDR3 coding DNA: TGTGCCAGCAGCTTAGGGGGTCCCGGGACAGGGGGCTTTGGCTATGGCTACACCTTC. Protein product: CASSLGGPGTGGFGYGYTF.

In this sample, this clonotype turned up many times. This chain links TRBV12-3 or TRBV12-4 with TRBJ2-1; the D is unclear. This CDR3 spans 13 amino acids. Trimming left V 1 base short and J 12 bases short, with 13 bases between. The CDR3 DNA reads as TGTGCCAGCAGTTTAGATATCGTCGCTTCGCAGTTCTTC. This codes for CASSLDIVASQFF.

The CDR3 loop reads CSALRLANTGELFF. The DNA of the CDR3 is TGCAGTGCTTTAAGACTAGCAAACACCGGGGAGCTGTTTTTT. The rearrangement links TRBV20-1 to TRBJ2-2; TRBD2 aligns across 7 bases. Germline CDR1 is DFQATT and CDR2 is SNEGSKA (reference sequence). This CDR3 is 14 amino acids long. J lost 2 bases, V lost 5 bases, and 5 bases had no gene match.

The chain has TRBV7-2 and TRBJ1-5; TRBD1 is a possible D gene (5 bases). The CDR3 has 16 amino acids. The V gene lost 5 bases and the J gene lost 1 base, with 15 bases spanning the gap. Germline assignment: CDR1 SGHTA and CDR2 FQGNSA. Written as DNA, the CDR3 is TGTGCCAGCAGCCCAAGAGGAGGGGCCAGCAATCAGCCCCAGCATTTT. Translation: CASSPRGGASNQPQHF.

The chain uses TRBV7-9 and TRBJ2-5; D may be TRBD1 (5 bases). CDR3 length: 16 amino acids. Germline CDR1 SEHNR, CDR2 FQNEAQ (reference sequence). The V end was cut by 3 bases, the J end by 2 bases, with 16 bases between. The chain's CDR3 is CASSFDQTEYQETQYF. The CDR3, as DNA: TGTGCCAGCAGCTTTGACCAGACAGAATATCAAGAGACCCAGTACTTC.

This clonotype was counted ten times or more. The rearrangement joins TRBV5-1 to TRBJ2-3; TRBD2 matches at 9 bases. Per the germline V gene, CDR1 is SGHRS and CDR2 is YFSETQ. The CDR3 spans 16 residues. Trimming took 1 base from V and 7 from J; bases not matched to a gene: 10. CDR3 loop: CASSLRQRLAGNTQYF. Here the CDR3 DNA reads TGCGCCAGCAGCTTGAGGCAGCGCCTAGCGGGAAATACGCAGTATTTT.

The table lists this clonotype with a few counts. V gene TRBV7-2 combines with J gene TRBJ2-5, with 10 bases lining up with TRBD2. V trimming: 5 bases; J trimming: 7 bases; junction bases outside the gene matches: 16. Germline V gene sequence: CDR1 SGHTA, CDR2 FQGNSA. The CDR3 runs 17 residues. The CDR3 loop reads CASSPVPAASGSTTQYF. CDR3 nucleotide sequence: TGTGCCAGCAGCCCCGTTCCCGCGGCTAGCGGGAGTACGACCCAGTACTTC.

This chain uses TRBV29-1 with TRBJ2-7; D may be TRBD2 (7 bases). Germline CDR1 SQVTM, CDR2 ANQGSEA. V was cut by 5 bases and J by 4 bases, with 18 bases left in between. The CDR3 length is 14 residues. This CDR3 reads CSVRGGLPYYEQYF. The CDR3 DNA is TGCAGCGTTCGCGGGGGCCTACCCTATTACGAGCAGTACTTC.

This clonotype was observed many times. This sequence joins TRBV5-1 and TRBJ1-1, with 9 bases aligning to TRBD1. With V trimmed by 4 bases and J by 0 bases, 10 bases remained unmatched. Germline CDR1 reads SGHRS; CDR2 reads YFSETQ. This CDR3 is built from 17 residues. The CDR3 spells CASSPGQGSNLNTEAFF. CDR3 DNA sequence: TGCGCCAGCAGCCCGGGACAGGGTTCGAACCTGAACACTGAAGCTTTCTTT. The variable domain in full, with the rest retrieved from reference TRBV5-1 and TRBJ1-1, is KAGVTQTPRYLIKTRGQQVTLSCSPISGHRSVSWYQQTPGQGLQFLFEYFSETQRNKGNFPGRFSGRQFSNSRSEMNVSTLELGDSALYLCASSPGQGSNLNTEAFFGQGTRLTVV.

This clonotype was seen more than once but under ten times. This sequence joins TRBV4-1 and TRBJ1-5, with 7 bases identical to TRBD1. This CDR3 contains 16 residues. Germline V CDR1 and CDR2: MGHRA, YSYEKL. V dropped 1 base and J dropped 7; count of bases not matched to a gene: 10. The CDR3 reads CASSQGRGQRGQPQHF. The CDR3 coding sequence is TGCGCCAGCAGCCAAGGGCGGGGACAGCGTGGACAGCCCCAGCATTTT.

There are a few counts of this clonotype. V is TRBV6-1 and J is TRBJ2-2; 8 nucleotides line up with TRBD1. This CDR3 is 15 amino acids long. In germline, CDR1 is MNHNS, CDR2 SASEGT. The junction had 9 bases not matched to a gene; V was cut back by 8 bases and J by 4 bases. The CDR3 loop is CASGRGQGGTGELFF. The CDR3 region has the DNA TGTGCCAGCGGCCGAGGACAGGGAGGCACCGGGGAGCTGTTTTTT.

The V call is TRBV11-2, the J call TRBJ2-1, with a possible D match to TRBD1 (6 bases). Trimming removed 5 bases at V and 0 bases at J, with 17 bases between. This CDR3 has 17 amino acids. CDR1 SGHAT and CDR2 FQNNGV come from the germline V gene. The CDR3 region is CASSTYRVRVSYNEQFF. The CDR3 DNA sequence: TGTGCCAGCAGCACCTACAGGGTCAGGGTCTCCTACAATGAGCAGTTCTTC.

This clonotype was seen just once. V and J are TRBV15 and TRBJ1-1; weak D call: TRBD1 (6 bases). Germline loops: CDR1 LNHNV, CDR2 YYDKDF (reference sequence). The ends were cut back, 0 bases at V and 8 bases at J, with 10 bases in the middle. The CDR3 is made up of 13 amino acids. CDR3 DNA sequence: TGTGCCACCAGCAGAGATTTTGACAGGGAAGCTTTCTTT. It is translated as CATSRDFDREAFF. The full variable domain, rest sourced from reference TRBV15 and TRBJ1-1, is DAMVIQNPRYQVTQFGKPVTLSCSQTLNHNVMYWYQQKSSQAPKLLFHYYDKDFNNEADTPDNFQSRRPNTSFCFLDIRSPGLGDTAMYLCATSRDFDREAFFGQGTRLTVV.

The chain links TRBV20-1 to TRBJ2-1; 10 nucleotides agree with TRBD2. The CDR3 spans 13 residues. Germline loops: CDR1 DFQATT, CDR2 SNEGSKA (reference sequence). V dropped 5 bases and J dropped 6; count of bases not matched to a gene: 4. The CDR3 region is CSASRTSGNEQFF. The CDR3 nucleotides read TGCAGTGCTTCTCGGACTAGCGGCAATGAGCAGTTCTTC.

There are many counts of this clonotype. The V call is TRBV20-1, the J call TRBJ1-5; possible D gene TRBD1, 6 bases. There are 16 residues in the CDR3. V was clipped by 0 bases and J by 2 bases, with 14 bases between them. The germline V gene has CDR1 DFQATT and CDR2 SNEGSKA (reference sequence). The CDR3 coding sequence is TGCAGTGCTAGAGATCAAGGGGACATCCGCAATCAGCCCCAGCATTTT. It translates to CSARDQGDIRNQPQHF.

The gene calls are TRBV7-6 and TRBJ1-3, with 7 nucleotides matching TRBD1. CDR1 and CDR2 from the germline V gene are SGHVS and FNYEAQ. The CDR3 spans 15 residues. V lost 6 bases, J lost 0 bases, and 5 bases stayed unmatched. The CDR3 loop is CASSEGAYSGNTIYF. CDR3 in DNA: TGTGCCAGCAGTGAGGGGGCGTACTCTGGAAACACCATATATTTT.

The V call is TRBV7-2, the J call TRBJ1-1; D is ambiguous. V was pared by 5 bases and J by 3 bases, with 13 bases between. CDR1 is SGHTA and CDR2 is FQGNSA in the germline V gene. The CDR3 covers 14 residues. CDR3 DNA sequence: TGTGCCAGCAGCCCGTCCCCCTGGGACACTGAAGCTTTCTTT. Translation: CASSPSPWDTEAFF.

Only a few counts were recorded for this clonotype. The chain carries TRBV5-6 and TRBJ2-5; TRBD2 matches at 12 bases. Germline-derived CDR1 and CDR2 are SGHDT and YYEEEE. V lost 0 bases, J lost 5 bases, and 8 bases stayed unmatched. This CDR3 has 17 amino acids. The CDR3 DNA is TGTGCCAGCAGCTTGGTTCTAGCGGGAGGGCCAAGGGAGACCCAGTACTTC. This sequence encodes CASSLVLAGGPRETQYF.

This rearrangement joins TRBV7-6 to TRBJ2-6; D is possibly TRBD1 (6 bases). This CDR3 contains 15 residues. The germline V gene has CDR1 SGHVS and CDR2 FNYEAQ. The V end lost 5 bases, the J end lost 8 bases, and 16 bases lay between the germline ends. This chain's CDR3 is CASSGGRVATNVLTF. CDR3 sequence (DNA): TGTGCCAGCAGCGGGGGCAGGGTCGCAACCAACGTCCTGACTTTC. The variable domain in full, completed from reference TRBV7-6 and TRBJ2-6, reads GAGVSQSPRYKVTKRGQDVALRCDPISGHVSLYWYRQALGQGPEFLTYFNYEAQQDKSGLPNDRFSAERPEGSISTLTIQRTEQRDSAMYRCASSGGRVATNVLTFGAGSRLTVL.

This clonotype came up a few times. The chain uses TRBV5-1 and TRBJ2-1; D ambiguous. CDR3 length: 15 amino acids. Trimming left V 4 bases short and J 6 bases short, with 17 bases between. Germline CDR1 and CDR2: SGHRS and YFSETQ. The CDR3 sequence is CASSPRTEFGNEQFF. The CDR3 bases are TGCGCCAGCAGCCCAAGGACGGAGTTTGGCAATGAGCAGTTCTTC.

This clonotype was seen ten or more times. The rearrangement uses TRBV7-2 and TRBJ2-1, with D tentatively TRBD2 (6 bases). Germline CDR1 and CDR2: SGHTA and FQGNSA. The CDR3 sequence is 15 residues long. The V gene lost 5 bases and the J gene lost 9 bases, with 20 bases spanning the gap. The CDR3 DNA is TGTGCCAGCAGCCTGACCGGGACTTCTATGGGTGAGCAGTTCTTC. Residues: CASSLTGTSMGEQFF.